The 27 T cell receptor beta chains given below trace back to one sample, sequenced in a study of technical replicates of blood from several donors. Clones were sequenced by immunoSEQ multiplex PCR, and TCRdb holds only the in-frame ones, with some missing. The sample has roughly 90,000 clones, 96% seen once. Specimen: T cells isolated from PBMCs. Every receptor here comes from a human donor in good health.

V and J are TRBV27 and TRBJ1-2; D call uncertain. This CDR3 is 13 amino acids long. Trimming took off 0 bases at V and 3 bases at J, with 5 bases between the two ends. Germline V gives CDR1 MNHEY, CDR2 SMNVEV (reference sequence). In DNA form, the CDR3 reads TGTGCCAGCAGTTTATCGCAGTACTATGGCTACACCTTC. Residues: CASSLSQYYGYTF.

The DNA for the CDR3 is TGTGCCAGCAGCTTAGGACTAGCGGCCACAGATACGCAGTATTTT. It is translated as CASSLGLAATDTQYF. This rearrangement joins TRBV7-3 to TRBJ2-3, with 10 bases that match TRBD2. The CDR3 is made up of 15 amino acids. Germline V gene sequence: CDR1 SGHTA, CDR2 FQGTGA. V gave up 2 bases and J gave up 2 bases; unmatched junction bases: 1. Full variable domain (rest looked up from reference TRBV7-3 and TRBJ2-3): GAGVSQTPSNKVTEKGKYVELRCDPISGHTALYWYRQSLGQGPEFLIYFQGTGAADDSGLPNDRFFAVRPEGSVSTLKIQRTERGDSAVYLCASSLGLAATDTQYFGPGTRLTVL.

This chain uses TRBV27 with TRBJ1-1; perhaps TRBD1 as D (5 bases). The CDR3 has 14 residues. Germline lookup yields CDR1 MNHEY and CDR2 SMNVEV (reference sequence). V lost 6 bases and J lost 0, with 11 bases in between. The CDR3 protein is CASSIDRLNTEAFF. The CDR3 DNA is TGTGCCAGCAGCATAGACAGATTGAACACTGAAGCTTTCTTT.

This rearrangement joins TRBV28 to TRBJ2-7; 13 bases align to TRBD2. V lost 8 bases and J lost 2; bases outside the gene matches: 15. The CDR3 is 18 residues long. Per germline, CDR1 MDHEN and CDR2 SYDVKM. Written as DNA, the CDR3 is TGTGCCAGCGAACTCGGACTAGCGGGAGCAGAGCGTCCCTACGAGCAGTACTTC. Protein sequence: CASELGLAGAERPYEQYF.

V is TRBV30 and J is TRBJ1-2, with D perhaps TRBD1 (5 bases). The CDR3 covers 12 residues. Looked up from germline, CDR1 is GTSNPN and CDR2 is SVGIG (reference sequence). Trimming took 2 bases from V and 8 from J, leaving 12 bases between them. The CDR3 protein is CAWSTGLWGYTF. CDR3 nucleotides: TGTGCCTGGAGTACAGGATTGTGGGGCTACACCTTC.

The rearrangement joins TRBV14 to TRBJ1-1; D is unresolved. Germline CDR1 is SGHDN and CDR2 is FVKESK. The V gene lost 2 bases and the J gene lost 7 bases, with 8 bases spanning the gap. This CDR3 has 12 amino acids. The CDR3 is CASSQQAVEAFF. As DNA, the CDR3 is TGTGCCAGCAGCCAACAGGCCGTTGAAGCTTTCTTT. Combining the CDR3 with reference TRBV14 and TRBJ1-1 gives the whole variable domain EAGVTQFPSHSVIEKGQTVTLRCDPISGHDNLYWYRRVMGKEIKFLLHFVKESKQDESGMPNNRFLAERTGGTYSTLKVQPAELEDSGVYFCASSQQAVEAFFGQGTRLTVV.

The chain employs TRBV5-5 and TRBJ2-7; TRBD1 matches at 10 bases. Unmatched junction bases numbered 3, after V lost 3 bases and J lost 0 bases. The CDR3 is 15 residues long. The V gene's germline CDR1 is SGHKS and CDR2 YYEKEE (reference sequence). CDR3 loop: CASSWGQGLSYEQYF. The CDR3 nucleotides read TGTGCCAGCAGCTGGGGACAGGGGCTCTCCTACGAGCAGTACTTC.

This chain connects TRBV27 to TRBJ2-5; TRBD2 aligns across 12 bases. With V trimmed by 5 bases and J by 5 bases, 12 bases remained unmatched. Germline V lookup: CDR1 MNHEY, CDR2 SMNVEV (reference sequence). The CDR3 is 17 amino acids. CDR3 nucleotide sequence: TGTGCCAGCAGTCCACCCCCTCTAGCGGGAGGGGCGGAGACCCAGTACTTC. Translating gives CASSPPPLAGGAETQYF.

J is TRBJ2-1 and V is TRBV5-1; 8 bases map to TRBD2. The V gene end was trimmed by 3 bases and the J gene end by 0 bases; junction bases not matched to a gene: 5. Germline lookup yields CDR1 SGHRS and CDR2 YFSETQ. The CDR3 contains 16 residues. The CDR3 spells CASSSKAGDSYNEQFF. Here the CDR3 DNA reads TGCGCCAGCAGCTCTAAAGCGGGAGACTCCTACAATGAGCAGTTCTTC.

The chain joins TRBV19 to TRBJ2-1; maybe TRBD1 (6 bases). The CDR3 consists of 15 residues. Trimming removed 3 bases at V and 5 bases at J, with 14 bases between. Germline assignment: CDR1 LNHDA and CDR2 SQIVND (reference sequence). The chain's CDR3 is CASSMGRGVNNEQFF. CDR3 coding DNA: TGTGCCAGTAGTATGGGCAGGGGTGTGAACAATGAGCAGTTCTTC.

This chain joins TRBV6-6 and TRBJ2-1, with D maybe TRBD1 (6 bases). CDR1 MNHNY and CDR2 SVGAGI come from the germline V gene (reference sequence). This CDR3 comprises 14 residues. Trimming shortened V by 4 bases and J by 7 bases, and 14 bases separated the two germline ends. The CDR3 DNA is TGTGCCAGCAGTTCCAGGGGTGGGACGAATGAGCAGTTCTTC. Translating gives CASSSRGGTNEQFF.

The V and J genes are TRBV27 and TRBJ2-1; TRBD2 aligns across 10 bases. The CDR3 loop spans 16 amino acids. The junction had 13 bases not matched to a gene; V was cut back by 7 bases and J by 7 bases. Germline V gene lookup returns CDR1 MNHEY and CDR2 SMNVEV (reference sequence). For the CDR3, the DNA is TGTGCCAGCACCCGAGGGGCAGCGGGAGGGATAAATGAGCAGTTCTTC. Translating it yields CASTRGAAGGINEQFF.

The chain uses TRBV10-3 and TRBJ2-7; D not resolved. The V end was cut by 0 bases, the J end by 4 bases, with 13 bases between. This CDR3 has 15 amino acids. Looked up from germline, CDR1 is ENHRY and CDR2 is SYGVKD. In nucleotides, the CDR3 is TGTGCCATCAGTGAGTCGAGTACGTACTTATACGAGCAGTACTTC. Its protein is CAISESSTYLYEQYF.

The chain combines TRBV6-6 with TRBJ1-5, with no clear D. CDR1 MNHNY and CDR2 SVGAGI come from the germline V gene (reference sequence). Trimming left V 3 bases short and J 0 bases short, with 6 bases between. This CDR3 contains 14 residues. The CDR3 here is CASSYLHSNQPQHF. The CDR3 region has the DNA TGTGCCAGCAGTTATTTACATAGCAATCAGCCCCAGCATTTT.

The chain's CDR3 is CASSLPTSPSAYNEQFF. DNA of the CDR3: TGTGCCAGTAGTTTGCCGACTAGCCCCTCAGCCTACAATGAGCAGTTCTTC. This chain uses TRBV19 with TRBJ2-1; 7 bases align to TRBD2. Germline V gives CDR1 LNHDA, CDR2 SQIVND (reference sequence). The trim removed 5 bases at V and 2 bases at J, leaving 12 bases unmatched. CDR3 length: 17 amino acids.

The CDR3 DNA sequence: TGTGCCAGCAGCCTACCGGGACTAGCGGCCTCCTACGAGCAGTACTTC. Protein sequence: CASSLPGLAASYEQYF. This chain links TRBV5-6 with TRBJ2-5; 11 nucleotides line up with TRBD2. Near its end, the DNA agrees better with TRBJ2-7, so the J call may be wrong. The CDR3 has 16 residues. Germline V gene data show CDR1 as SGHDT and CDR2 as YYEEEE.

The chain uses TRBV10-2 and TRBJ1-5; 7 bases are a match to TRBD1. The CDR3 is 13 residues long. Germline loops: CDR1 WSHSY, CDR2 SAAADI. Unmatched junction bases numbered 2, after V lost 7 bases and J lost 2 bases. The CDR3 sequence is CASTTGGNQPQHF. DNA of the CDR3: TGCGCCAGCACCACAGGGGGCAATCAGCCCCAGCATTTT.

The chain is built from TRBV5-8 and TRBJ2-5; D uncertain. Trimming shortened V by 4 bases and J by 5 bases, and 18 bases separated the two germline ends. The CDR3 consists of 15 residues. Looked up from germline, CDR1 is SGHTS and CDR2 is YDEGEE. The CDR3 reads CASSDWSGTGETQYF. DNA of the CDR3: TGTGCCAGCAGCGATTGGTCGGGTACTGGGGAGACCCAGTACTTC.

The gene calls are TRBV2 and TRBJ1-2; D perhaps matches TRBD1 (5 bases). The CDR3 sequence is 12 residues long. Germline CDR1 is SNHLY and CDR2 is FYNNEI. V lost 6 bases and J lost 14, with 19 bases in between. This CDR3 reads CASRTERGSWTF. The DNA for the CDR3 is TGTGCCAGCAGGACGGAAAGGGGTTCTTGGACCTTC.

V is TRBV7-6 and J is TRBJ2-5; D is unclear. CDR1 and CDR2 (germline): SGHVS, FNYEAQ. This CDR3 is 12 amino acids long. Trimming took off 4 bases at V and 2 bases at J, with 5 bases between the two ends. The chain's CDR3 is CASSYNQETQYF. The CDR3 DNA follows: TGTGCCAGCAGCTACAATCAAGAGACCCAGTACTTC. Filled out from reference TRBV7-6 and TRBJ2-5, the complete variable domain reads GAGVSQSPRYKVTKRGQDVALRCDPISGHVSLYWYRQALGQGPEFLTYFNYEAQQDKSGLPNDRFSAERPEGSISTLTIQRTEQRDSAMYRCASSYNQETQYFGPGTRLLVL.

The V gene is TRBV5-6, the J gene TRBJ1-5; perhaps TRBD1 as D (6 bases). The CDR3 loop spans 15 amino acids. The V end was cut by 4 bases, the J end by 7 bases, with 18 bases between. Germline-derived CDR1 and CDR2 are SGHDT and YYEEEE. CDR3 sequence (DNA): TGTGCCAGCAGCCCTGGGACACCCTCGGGGCAGCCCCAGCATTTT. Translating it yields CASSPGTPSGQPQHF.

The gene calls are TRBV2 and TRBJ1-2; weak D call: TRBD1 (6 bases). Trimming removed 7 bases from V and 4 bases from J, with 13 bases in between. Looked up from germline, CDR1 is SNHLY and CDR2 is FYNNEI. CDR3 length equals 13 residues. CDR3 amino acids: CASTMDSPYGYTF. In nucleotides, the CDR3 is TGTGCCAGCACTATGGACAGCCCCTATGGCTACACCTTC.

The V call is TRBV11-3, the J call TRBJ2-1; perhaps TRBD1 as D (6 bases). Germline lookup yields CDR1 SGHNT and CDR2 YENEEA. The CDR3 consists of 12 residues. The germline V and J ends were trimmed by 6 bases and 7 bases, with 10 bases remaining between them. The CDR3 loop reads CASSKGGNEQFF. The CDR3 DNA reads TGTGCCAGCAGTAAAGGGGGAAATGAGCAGTTCTTC.

The V call is TRBV30, the J call TRBJ2-7; 7 nucleotides line up with TRBD2. This CDR3 is built from 13 residues. V was clipped by 2 bases and J by 7 bases; unmatched bases: 8. Per the germline V gene, CDR1 is GTSNPN and CDR2 is SVGIG (reference sequence). For the CDR3, the DNA is TGTGCCTGGAGTTACACGCCGGGGGGAGAGCAGTACTTC. It encodes CAWSYTPGGEQYF.

This clone showed up just once. The CDR3 region is CAIETSGRAGYNEQFF. The CDR3, as DNA: TGTGCCATCGAGACTAGCGGGAGGGCGGGTTACAATGAGCAGTTCTTC. This chain connects TRBV10-3 to TRBJ2-1, with 14 bases lining up with TRBD2. V trimming: 8 bases; J trimming: 4 bases; junction bases outside the gene matches: 7. The CDR3 is 16 residues long. Germline CDR1 and CDR2: ENHRY and SYGVKD.

The rearrangement links TRBV4-2 to TRBJ2-5, with a possible D match to TRBD1 (5 bases). V was cut by 0 bases and J by 3 bases, with 8 bases left in between. There are 14 residues in the CDR3. Germline CDR1 and CDR2: LGHNA and YNFKEQ. The DNA for the CDR3 is TGTGCCAGCAGCCAAGATGGCAGGGAAGAGACCCAGTACTTC. Translating gives CASSQDGREETQYF.

This chain joins TRBV7-9 and TRBJ1-1, with a weak D call TRBD1 (6 bases). V dropped 7 bases and J dropped 1 base, with 16 bases sitting between them. There are 15 residues in the CDR3. CDR1 is SEHNR and CDR2 is FQNEAQ in the germline V gene (reference sequence). CDR3 in amino acids: CASILGGGGNTEAFF. As DNA, the CDR3 is TGTGCCAGCATCCTAGGGGGAGGGGGGAACACTGAAGCTTTCTTT.